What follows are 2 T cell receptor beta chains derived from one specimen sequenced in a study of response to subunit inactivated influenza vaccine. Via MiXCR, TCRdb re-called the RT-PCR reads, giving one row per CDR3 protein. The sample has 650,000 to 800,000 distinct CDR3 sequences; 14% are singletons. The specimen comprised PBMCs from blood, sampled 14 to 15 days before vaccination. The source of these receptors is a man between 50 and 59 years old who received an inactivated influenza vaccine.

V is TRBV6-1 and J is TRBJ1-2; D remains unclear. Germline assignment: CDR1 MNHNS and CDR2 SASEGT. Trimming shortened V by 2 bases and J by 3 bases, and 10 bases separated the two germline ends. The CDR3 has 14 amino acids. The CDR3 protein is CASSEYLTDYGYTF. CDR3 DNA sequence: TGTGCCAGCAGTGAATATCTAACAGACTATGGCTACACCTTC.

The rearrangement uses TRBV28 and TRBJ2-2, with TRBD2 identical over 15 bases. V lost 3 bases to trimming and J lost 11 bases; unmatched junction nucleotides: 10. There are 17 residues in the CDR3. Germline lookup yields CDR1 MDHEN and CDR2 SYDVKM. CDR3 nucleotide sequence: TGTGCCAGCAGTTTGGTCAGGACTAGCGGGAGGGAATTTGAGCTGTTTTTT. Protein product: CASSLVRTSGREFELFF. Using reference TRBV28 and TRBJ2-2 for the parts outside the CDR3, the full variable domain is DVKVTQSSRYLVKRTGEKVFLECVQDMDHENMFWYRQDPGLGLRLIYFSYDVKMKEKGDIPEGYSVSREKKERFSLILESASTNQTSMYLCASSLVRTSGREFELFFGEGSRLTVL.